The TCR beta chain under discussion was sequenced for a study of T-cell reconstitution after alpha-beta-depleted transplantation in children. This clonotype was picked up one time. A read error is possible here, since a much larger clone lies one base away. Unique molecular identifiers tagged the TCRbeta library. TCRdb called the PCR reads again in MiXCR, with one record for every CDR3 protein. The sample includes 400,000 to 550,000 distinct CDR3 sequences, over 9.5% of them seen just once. This clonotype was obtained from a child aged 2-15 years with inherited bone marrow failure, due to receive a stem cell transplant. The sample consisted of PBMCs, taken before TCRalphabeta/CD19-depleted stem cell transplant.

In nucleotides, the CDR3 is TGTGCCAGCAGCCCTTGGACAGGGGAGGGGGAGACCCAGTGCTTC. This translates into CASSPWTGEGETQCF. The chain is built from TRBV7-9 and TRBJ2-5; 9 bases are shared with TRBD1. The CDR3 is 15 amino acids. Germline V gene sequence: CDR1 SEHNR, CDR2 FQNEAQ (reference sequence).